The 18 T cell receptor beta chains below were found in one sample sequenced in a study of T cells in Graves' hyperthyroidism and ophthalmopathy. RNA transcripts gave rise to amplified TCR beta CDR3 regions. HTBI primers were the set used in a first-round RT-PCR of the TCR CDR3. TCRdb re-called the multiplex PCR reads with MiXCR, one entry per CDR3 protein. This sample has 500,000 to 700,000 distinct CDR3 sequences; approximately 16% occur once, and the top ten carry approximately 18%. Sequenced: blood. These receptors were obtained from a woman under 30 with Graves' hyperthyroidism.

At least ten counts were recorded for this clonotype. The V and J genes are TRBV11-3 and TRBJ2-1; possibly TRBD1 or TRBD2 for D (6 bases each). The CDR3 has 14 amino acids. The V and J ends lost 6 bases and 0 bases respectively, with 9 bases between them. CDR1 SGHNT and CDR2 YENEEA come from the germline V gene. CDR3 nucleotides: TGTGCCAGCAGGCGGGACAACTCCTACAATGAGCAGTTCTTC. Translated, it gives CASRRDNSYNEQFF.

This chain joins TRBV29-1 and TRBJ2-1, with 7 bases that match TRBD2. Trimming cost V 6 bases and J 0 bases; bases outside gene matches: 2. Per germline, CDR1 SQVTM and CDR2 ANQGSEA. CDR3 length: 13 amino acids. The CDR3 DNA reads as TGCAGCGTGCGGACTAGCTCCTACAATGAGCAGTTCTTC. Translated: CSVRTSSYNEQFF.

The V call is TRBV19, the J call TRBJ2-3; the D gene is possibly TRBD1 (5 bases). There are 15 residues in the CDR3. Germline V gene lookup returns CDR1 LNHDA and CDR2 SQIVND (reference sequence). V dropped 0 bases and J dropped 3 bases, with 10 bases sitting between them. The CDR3 is CASSIDLQGTDTQYF. CDR3 nucleotide sequence: TGTGCCAGTAGTATAGATCTCCAGGGAACAGATACGCAGTATTTT.

This clonotype was found a few times. The rearrangement uses TRBV20-1 and TRBJ1-1; D remains unclear. The germline gives CDR1 DFQATT, CDR2 SNEGSKA (reference sequence). V was cut by 4 bases and J by 2 bases, with 8 bases left in between. The CDR3 has 12 residues. The CDR3 loop reads CSAIRTNTEAFF. The CDR3 DNA sequence: TGCAGTGCTATCAGAACCAACACTGAAGCTTTCTTT.

The V and J genes are TRBV27 and TRBJ1-5; D is unclear. V shed 5 bases and J shed 11 bases, with 22 bases lying between them. This CDR3 is 15 amino acids long. The germline CDR1 and CDR2 sequences are MNHEY and SMNVEV (reference sequence). The CDR3 is CASSPPGPGLSAQHF. The CDR3 DNA reads as TGTGCCAGCAGTCCGCCGGGCCCGGGCCTATCAGCCCAGCATTTT.

This chain uses TRBV7-8 with TRBJ1-1, with D possibly TRBD1 on 5 matching bases. Trimming pared 5 bases from V and 1 base from J, leaving 17 bases between. CDR3 size: 16 residues. Germline CDR1 and CDR2: SGHVS and FQNEAQ. The DNA of the CDR3 is TGTGCCAGCAGCACTACGGGGACCCCGGGGAACACTGAAGCTTTCTTT. Translation: CASSTTGTPGNTEAFF.

This clonotype was recorded at least ten times. V gene TRBV6-1 combines with J gene TRBJ2-1; 9 nucleotides align to TRBD2. CDR1 and CDR2 (germline): MNHNS, SASEGT. This CDR3 is 15 amino acids long. After removal of 3 bases from V and 8 bases from J, the junction contained 8 bases not matched to a gene. As DNA, the CDR3 is TGTGCCAGCAGTGATCGGGCCGGGACTAGCTATGAGCAGTTCTTC. Translation gives CASSDRAGTSYEQFF.

The chain links TRBV5-1 to TRBJ2-1; 12 nucleotides match TRBD2. J lost 4 bases, V lost 7 bases, and 12 bases had no gene match. Germline CDR1 SGHRS, CDR2 YFSETQ. The length of the CDR3 is 17 residues. The CDR3 loop is CASYSLAGGRGYNEQFF. CDR3 coding DNA: TGCGCCAGCTACAGCCTAGCGGGAGGGCGGGGGTACAATGAGCAGTTCTTC.

This clonotype was counted at least ten times. This rearrangement joins TRBV7-2 to TRBJ2-3; maybe TRBD2 (7 bases). Germline V gives CDR1 SGHTA, CDR2 FQGNSA. This CDR3 has 15 residues. V was pared by 6 bases and J by 3 bases, with 16 bases between. For the CDR3, the DNA is TGTGCCAGCAGGAGGGGGGGCCGTAGAACAGATACGCAGTATTTT. Residues: CASRRGGRRTDTQYF.

This clonotype was seen repeatedly, ten times or more. In nucleotides, the CDR3 is TGTGCCAGCAGTTTTTTTGGAGGTGGCTACACCTTC. It codes for CASSFFGGGYTF. This sequence joins TRBV12-3 or TRBV12-4 and TRBJ1-2; D unresolved. Trimming took off 3 bases at V and 7 bases at J, with 9 bases between the two ends. CDR3 length equals 12 residues.

Ten or more counts support this clonotype. The CDR3, as DNA: TGTGCCAGCAGCCACGGACAGGAAGAGACCCAGTACTTC. Translating gives CASSHGQEETQYF. J is TRBJ2-5 and V is TRBV7-9; 7 nucleotides agree with TRBD1. V lost 5 bases to trimming and J lost 3 bases; unmatched junction nucleotides: 3. Germline V gene sequence: CDR1 SEHNR, CDR2 FQNEAQ (reference sequence). The CDR3 is 13 amino acids.

The table lists this clonotype with many counts. The genes are TRBV7-9 and TRBJ1-1; TRBD1 might be the D (5 bases). The CDR3 runs 12 residues. Germline CDR1 is SEHNR and CDR2 is FQNEAQ (reference sequence). The V gene lost 11 bases and the J gene lost 1 base, with 11 bases spanning the gap. The CDR3 DNA is TGTGCCGGGGGGACGGGGAACACTGAAGCTTTCTTT. Its protein is CAGGTGNTEAFF.

V is TRBV5-1 and J is TRBJ2-6; TRBD1 aligns across 7 bases. This CDR3 is 17 amino acids long. The V gene end was trimmed by 4 bases and the J gene end by 0 bases; junction bases not matched to a gene: 7. Germline CDR1 and CDR2: SGHRS and YFSETQ. In nucleotides, the CDR3 is TGCGCCAGCAGCCTGACAGGGTCTCACTCTGGGGCCAACGTCCTGACTTTC. Its protein is CASSLTGSHSGANVLTF.

This chain links TRBV18 with TRBJ2-1, with D possibly being TRBD1 or TRBD2 (6 bases each). Trimming shortened V by 3 bases and J by 6 bases, and 15 bases separated the two germline ends. Germline lookup yields CDR1 KGHSH and CDR2 LQKENI. The CDR3 spans 15 residues. This CDR3 is CASSPGGPGINEQFF. The CDR3 region has the DNA TGTGCCAGCTCACCCGGGGGCCCCGGGATCAATGAGCAGTTCTTC.

This clonotype was observed at least ten times. The V and J genes are TRBV2 and TRBJ2-7; D perhaps matches TRBD1 (6 bases). CDR1 SNHLY and CDR2 FYNNEI come from the germline V gene. Trimming removed 8 bases at V and 4 bases at J, with 15 bases between. The CDR3 is made up of 13 amino acids. The CDR3 here is CASVFGQKYEQYF. The CDR3 DNA is TGTGCCAGCGTATTTGGACAGAAATACGAGCAGTACTTC. Full variable domain (missing parts from reference TRBV2 and TRBJ2-7): EPEVTQTPSHQVTQMGQEVILRCVPISNHLYFYWYRQILGQKVEFLVSFYNNEISEKSEIFDDQFSVERPDGSNFTLKIRSTKLEDSAMYFCASVFGQKYEQYFGPGTRLTVT.

This clonotype showed up just once. A read error may explain this, as a much larger clone is one base away. The chain joins TRBV5-1 to TRBJ2-7; D is perhaps TRBD2 (6 bases). Looked up from germline, CDR1 is SGHRS and CDR2 is YFSETQ. CDR3 size: 14 residues. The CDR3 bases are TGCGCCAGCAGCCACGGGAGTTCCAGAGGCGAGCCGTACTTC. This sequence encodes CASSHGSSRGEPYF. Combining the CDR3 with reference TRBV5-1 and TRBJ2-7 gives the whole variable domain KAGVTQTPRYLIKTRGQQVTLSCSPISGHRSVSWYQQTPGQGLQFLFEYFSETQRNKGNFPGRFSGRQFSNSRSEMNVSTLELGDSALYLCASSHGSSRGEPYFGPGTRLTVT.

The chain is built from TRBV19 and TRBJ1-5, with D tentatively TRBD1 (5 bases). The CDR3 sequence is 15 residues long. V lost 4 bases, J lost 4 bases, and 14 bases lay in between. CDR1 and CDR2 from the germline V gene are LNHDA and SQIVND (reference sequence). The CDR3 DNA reads as TGTGCCAGTAGTAGCGAGGGGTACCAGAATCAGCCCCAGCATTTT. Encoded protein: CASSSEGYQNQPQHF.

The V gene is TRBV4-1, the J gene TRBJ2-7; 11 nucleotides align to TRBD2. The CDR3 loop spans 17 amino acids. The V segment lost 4 bases and the J segment 4 bases; nucleotides outside the gene matches: 12. The germline V gene encodes CDR1 MGHRA and CDR2 YSYEKL. CDR3 sequence: CASSPGIGPSGRYEQYF. The CDR3, as DNA: TGCGCCAGCAGCCCTGGGATTGGGCCTAGCGGGAGGTACGAGCAGTACTTC.